The 27 T cell receptor beta chains presented below share a single source sample, sequenced in a study of blood T cell repertoires in COVID-19. The assay was immunoSEQ multiplex PCR, and TCRdb's table has in-frame clones only and misses some. The repertoire has fewer than 250,000 clones, approximately 83% of them found once; the top ten carry roughly 2.5%. Sequences were obtained from peripheral blood. These receptor sequences come from a woman aged 40 to 50 with active or convalescent COVID-19.

As to this clone: Germline is not matched at one junction end, which may reflect a read error. V gene TRBV7-7 combines with J gene TRBJ2-5, with TRBD2 matching 8 bases. This CDR3 contains 16 residues. Germline V gene data show CDR1 as SSHAT and CDR2 as FNYEAQ (reference sequence). CDR3 residues: CASSPGGAGGGRTQYF. The CDR3 nucleotides are TGTGCTAGCAGCCCGGGCGGGGCGGGGGGAGGAAGGACCCAGTACTTC.

V usage is TRBV2 and J usage is TRBJ1-5; D is perhaps TRBD1 (5 bases). V was cut by 8 bases and J by 0 bases, with 17 bases left in between. The CDR3 loop spans 16 amino acids. Germline-derived CDR1 and CDR2 are SNHLY and FYNNEI. In nucleotides, the CDR3 is TGTGCCAGCGTTTGGGGACCGGGAGGTAGCAATCAGCCCCAGCATTTT. This translates into CASVWGPGGSNQPQHF.

The V gene is TRBV4-3, the J gene TRBJ2-3, with a tentative D call TRBD1 (5 bases). With 1 base removed from V and 7 bases from J, the gap between germline ends came to 15 bases. This CDR3 spans 15 amino acids. The germline gives CDR1 LGHNA, CDR2 YSLEER. The CDR3 bases are TGCGCCAGCAGCCAAGTCATCAGGGATCAAAATACGCAGTATTTT. The encoded protein is CASSQVIRDQNTQYF.

V is TRBV19 and J is TRBJ1-4; D call uncertain. CDR3 length: 14 residues. The germline gives CDR1 LNHDA, CDR2 SQIVND (reference sequence). V shed 8 bases and J shed 8 bases, with 18 bases lying between them. CDR3 DNA: TGTGCCAGTGATCCCGACATGGATGGGGAAAAACTGTTTTTT. Its translation: CASDPDMDGEKLFF.

This clone was found a few times. The gene calls are TRBV6-1 and TRBJ2-5; 11 nucleotides agree with TRBD1. Germline lookup yields CDR1 MNHNS and CDR2 SASEGT. Trimming at V came to 1 base and at J to 4 bases, leaving 2 bases not matched to a gene. The CDR3 sequence is 15 residues long. Here the CDR3 reads CASSEGTGGGETQYF. CDR3 nucleotide sequence: TGTGCCAGCAGTGAAGGGACAGGGGGCGGAGAGACCCAGTACTTC.

This chain uses TRBV12-5 with TRBJ2-2, with 9 bases fitting TRBD1. V lost 1 base, J lost 7 bases, and 4 bases stayed unmatched. The CDR3 runs 15 residues. Germline V gives CDR1 LGHNT, CDR2 FRNRAP. The CDR3 sequence is CASGLGQGVNGELFF. The CDR3 DNA follows: TGTGCTAGTGGTTTGGGACAGGGGGTAAACGGGGAGCTGTTTTTT.

The V gene is TRBV30, the J gene TRBJ2-3; no clear D gene. CDR1 and CDR2 from the germline V gene are GTSNPN and SVGIG (reference sequence). The CDR3 covers 13 residues. Trimming stripped 4 bases from V and 1 base from J, with 9 bases between. The chain's CDR3 is CAWTVLGTDTQYF. In DNA, the CDR3 is TGTGCCTGGACCGTTCTAGGCACAGATACGCAGTATTTT.

The chain joins TRBV7-9 to TRBJ1-1; tentative D call: TRBD1 (6 bases). Germline CDR1 SEHNR, CDR2 FQNEAQ (reference sequence). The CDR3 extends over 18 amino acids. V lost 2 bases and J lost 1, with 20 bases in between. CDR3 sequence reads: CASSLLQGIVEWNTEAFF. The CDR3 coding sequence is TGTGCCAGCAGCTTACTTCAGGGGATAGTTGAATGGAACACTGAAGCTTTCTTT.

This chain links TRBV6-1 with TRBJ2-3; 12 bases agree with TRBD2. There are 15 residues in the CDR3. The junction had 4 bases not matched to a gene; V was cut back by 2 bases and J by 7 bases. Germline CDR1 MNHNS, CDR2 SASEGT. CDR3 protein: CASSELAGGPYTQYF. The CDR3 DNA reads TGTGCCAGCAGTGAACTAGCGGGGGGGCCATATACGCAGTATTTT.

The chain combines TRBV11-2 with TRBJ2-7; possible D gene TRBD1, 5 bases. The V and J ends lost 5 bases and 0 bases respectively, with 14 bases between them. The germline V gene encodes CDR1 SGHAT and CDR2 FQNNGV. The CDR3 has 15 amino acids. The CDR3 spells CASSDSVLSSYEQYF. The CDR3 DNA is TGTGCCAGCAGCGACAGTGTACTCTCCTCCTACGAGCAGTACTTC.

The gene calls are TRBV20-1 and TRBJ2-7; TRBD1 agrees at 7 bases. The CDR3 covers 16 residues. The V gene's germline CDR1 is DFQATT and CDR2 SNEGSKA (reference sequence). V was clipped by 3 bases and J by 4 bases; unmatched bases: 15. The CDR3 DNA reads TGCAGTGCTAGTAGTCGGGACCGGGACAGCCTTTACGAGCAGTACTTC. Amino acid sequence: CSASSRDRDSLYEQYF.

This clone was observed a single time. The V call is TRBV11-3, the J call TRBJ2-1, with D possibly matching TRBD2 (5 bases). The V end was cut by 5 bases, the J end by 9 bases, with 14 bases between. Germline V CDR1 and CDR2: SGHNT, YENEEA. The CDR3 runs to 13 residues. CDR3 sequence: CASSLVRGSEQFF. The CDR3 DNA is TGTGCCAGCAGCCTCGTCCGTGGGAGTGAGCAGTTCTTC.

V and J are TRBV25-1 and TRBJ2-1, with D possibly matching TRBD2 (6 bases). The V gene lost 1 base and the J gene lost 2 bases, with 12 bases spanning the gap. Germline-derived CDR1 and CDR2 are MGHDK and SYGVNS. CDR3 size: 16 residues. The CDR3 reads CASSESGTGTYNEQFF. The CDR3 DNA reads TGTGCCAGCAGTGAATCGGGGACTGGGACCTACAATGAGCAGTTCTTC. The full variable domain, its missing parts supplied by reference TRBV25-1 and TRBJ2-1, is EADIYQTPRYLVIGTGKKITLECSQTMGHDKMYWYQQDPGMELHLIHYSYGVNSTEKGDLSSESTVSRIRTEHFPLTLESARPSHTSQYLCASSESGTGTYNEQFFGPGTRLTVL.

This chain connects TRBV12-5 to TRBJ1-6, with TRBD1 as a possible D gene (5 bases). CDR3 length: 16 residues. Per germline, CDR1 LGHNT and CDR2 FRNRAP. V shed 3 bases and J shed 13 bases, with 22 bases lying between them. The CDR3 DNA reads TGTGCTAGTGGTTTATCGGGGGGTACCGGGGTTGGCCCCCTCCACTTT. It codes for CASGLSGGTGVGPLHF.

The chain uses TRBV7-9 and TRBJ2-7, with 8 bases fitting TRBD1. CDR1 and CDR2 from the germline V gene are SEHNR and FQNEAQ (reference sequence). This CDR3 has 16 amino acids. Germline trimming cut 3 bases from V and 2 bases from J; bases unmatched to any gene: 9. In DNA form, the CDR3 reads TGTGCCAGCAGCTTTTTCCTTGGACAGGGCACCTACGAGCAGTACTTC. Amino acids: CASSFFLGQGTYEQYF.

The V gene is TRBV29-1, the J gene TRBJ2-5, with a weak D call TRBD1 (5 bases). Trimming stripped 5 bases from V and 5 bases from J, with 15 bases between. Germline CDR1 is SQVTM and CDR2 is ANQGSEA. The CDR3 totals 13 residues. Here the CDR3 DNA reads TGCAGCGTTACCCGACAGCCTGGGGAGACCCAGTACTTC. Translation gives CSVTRQPGETQYF.

The chain links TRBV11-1 to TRBJ1-1, with 7 bases aligning to TRBD1. The CDR3 is made up of 13 amino acids. J lost 6 bases, V lost 5 bases, and 6 bases had no gene match. In germline, CDR1 is SGHAT, CDR2 FQDESV (reference sequence). The DNA for the CDR3 is TGTGCCAGCAGCCACGACAGGGACTCTGAAGCTTTCTTT. It translates to CASSHDRDSEAFF.

The chain couples TRBV19 to TRBJ2-2, with D unresolved. This CDR3 region has 15 residues. Trimming left V 6 bases short and J 2 bases short, with 13 bases between. Germline values: CDR1 LNHDA, CDR2 SQIVND (reference sequence). The CDR3 sequence is CASRIEAANTGELFF. CDR3 nucleotides: TGTGCCAGTAGAATCGAGGCGGCTAACACCGGGGAGCTGTTTTTT.

The rearrangement uses TRBV27 and TRBJ2-2; D possibly corresponds to TRBD1 (5 bases). CDR3 length: 15 residues. Germline V gene sequence: CDR1 MNHEY, CDR2 SMNVEV (reference sequence). V lost 5 bases and J lost 5, with 15 bases in between. CDR3 in amino acids: CASSLRSAGTGELFF. CDR3 DNA sequence: TGTGCCAGCAGTCTAAGGTCCGCAGGGACCGGGGAGCTGTTTTTT.

The chain employs TRBV24-1 and TRBJ2-3, with a possible D match to TRBD1 (6 bases). V was shortened by 4 bases and J by 6 bases, with 13 bases between the two germline ends. The CDR3 spans 14 residues. Germline V gives CDR1 KGHDR, CDR2 SFDVKD. CDR3 loop: CATSEYKGDDTQYF. The CDR3 DNA follows: TGTGCCACCAGTGAGTATAAGGGGGACGATACGCAGTATTTT.

J is TRBJ1-5 and V is TRBV24-1, with TRBD1 identical over 7 bases. Germline CDR1 and CDR2: KGHDR and SFDVKD. The CDR3 consists of 13 residues. Trimming removed 4 bases from V and 8 bases from J; junction bases left unmatched: 4. The CDR3 here is CATSEQGPEPQHF. The DNA for the CDR3 is TGTGCCACCAGTGAACAGGGGCCAGAGCCCCAGCATTTT.

The chain combines TRBV19 with TRBJ2-3; no clear D gene. Looked up from germline, CDR1 is LNHDA and CDR2 is SQIVND (reference sequence). CDR3 length: 15 residues. V dropped 7 bases and J dropped 0 bases, with 14 bases sitting between them. The DNA of the CDR3 is TGTGCCAGTACCGAGGAGCGCTCCAGCACAGATACGCAGTATTTT. This sequence encodes CASTEERSSTDTQYF. Supplemented by reference TRBV19 and TRBJ2-3, the full variable domain reads DGGITQSPKYLFRKEGQNVTLSCEQNLNHDAMYWYRQDPGQGLRLIYYSQIVNDFQKGDIAEGYSVSREKKESFPLTVTSAQKNPTAFYLCASTEERSSTDTQYFGPGTRLTVL.

V gene TRBV12-3 or TRBV12-4 combines with J gene TRBJ1-1; no definite D call. The length of the CDR3 is 13 residues. Trimming shortened V by 6 bases and J by 4 bases, and 12 bases separated the two germline ends. The CDR3 DNA is TGTGCCAGCAGGGTCCCACTTGGCACTGAAGCTTTCTTT. Translated: CASRVPLGTEAFF.

The chain has TRBV10-3 and TRBJ2-7, with 7 bases fitting TRBD1. CDR1 and CDR2 from the germline V gene are ENHRY and SYGVKD. With 2 bases clipped from V and 2 bases from J, the junction kept 6 bases outside the gene matches. CDR3 length equals 15 residues. In DNA form, the CDR3 reads TGTGCCATCAGTGAGATTGGGGACAGTACCTACGAGCAGTACTTC. Encoded protein: CAISEIGDSTYEQYF.

This clone has just one count. The V and J genes are TRBV7-8 and TRBJ2-1; 9 bases are a match to TRBD2. The CDR3 is made up of 17 amino acids. Per the germline V gene, CDR1 is SGHVS and CDR2 is FQNEAQ. Losses at the gene ends were 2 bases for V and 5 bases for J; bases not matched to a gene: 10. As DNA, the CDR3 is TGTGCCAGCAGCTTAAGGGATAGCGGGAGCGGACACAATGAGCAGTTCTTC. Its translation is CASSLRDSGSGHNEQFF.

In its sample, this clone was seen once. The chain is built from TRBV29-1 and TRBJ1-2; 7 positions agree with TRBD1. Germline V gives CDR1 SQVTM, CDR2 ANQGSEA. The CDR3 contains 13 residues. The junction had 6 bases not matched to a gene; V was cut back by 3 bases and J by 5 bases. The CDR3 reads CSVDNAGGYGYTF. Written as DNA, the CDR3 is TGCAGCGTTGACAACGCAGGGGGGTATGGCTACACCTTC.

This clone was recorded a few times. This chain joins TRBV7-9 and TRBJ1-5, with D possibly matching TRBD1 (5 bases). The germline V gene encodes CDR1 SEHNR and CDR2 FQNEAQ (reference sequence). With 3 bases removed from V and 5 bases from J, the gap between germline ends came to 11 bases. The CDR3 covers 14 residues. The CDR3 here is CASSFATDYQPQHF. CDR3 DNA: TGTGCCAGCAGCTTTGCGACAGATTATCAGCCCCAGCATTTT. The variable domain in full, completed from reference TRBV7-9 and TRBJ1-5, reads DTGVSQNPRHKITKRGQNVTFRCDPISEHNRLYWYRQTLGQGPEFLTYFQNEAQLEKSRLLSDRFSAERPKGSFSTLEIQRTEQGDSAMYLCASSFATDYQPQHFGDGTRLSIL.